The rows below give T cell receptor beta chains drawn from one sample of a study of cytomegalovirus exposure and HLA in healthy donors. Using immunoSEQ multiplex PCR, the repertoire was profiled, and TCRdb retains in-frame clones only, with some absent. The repertoire has some 170,000 clones, more than 70% of them found once; the top ten carry about 1.3%. The material sequenced was PBMCs. All receptors derive from a man aged 55 to 69 in good health and CMV-seronegative. The CDR3 runs from the conserved cysteine through the conserved F or W. The order of the fields is J gene, clone size, V gene, D gene, CDR3 protein, CDR3 DNA. The D gene is left open where the match is weak. The size entry is marked missing in some rows and otherwise reads once, few, many or a size class.

TRBJ2-5,NA,TRBV9,TRBD2,CASSVGTSGGSGETQYF,TGTGCCAGCAGCGTGGGGACTAGCGGGGGGTCGGGAGAGACCCAGTACTTC
TRBJ1-4,NA,TRBV28,TRBD1,CASSGQGAYNEKLFF,TGTGCCAGCAGTGGCCAGGGGGCTTATAATGAAAAACTGTTTTTT
TRBJ2-3,few,TRBV6-1,TRBD2,CATRLADTDTQYF,TGTGCCACCAGACTAGCGGACACAGATACGCAGTATTTT
TRBJ1-2,once,TRBV25-1,NA,CATMRGAGDGYTF,TGTGCCACCATGAGGGGAGCAGGGGATGGCTACACCTTC
TRBJ1-2,NA,TRBV20-1,NA,CSAIGRGGYTF,TGCAGTGCTATTGGGAGGGGAGGCTACACCTTC
TRBJ2-3,NA,TRBV30,TRBD2,CAWRRAGGNTDTQYF,TGTGCCTGGAGGAGAGCGGGGGGCAACACAGATACGCAGTATTTT
TRBJ2-2,NA,TRBV11-3,TRBD2,CASSLLAGVITGELFF,TGTGCCAGCAGCTTACTAGCGGGGGTGATCACCGGGGAGCTGTTTTTT
TRBJ1-2,few,TRBV7-9,NA,CASSLPLDSEGYTF,TGTGCCAGCAGCTTACCTTTGGACAGTGAAGGCTACACCTTC
TRBJ2-1,NA,TRBV6-1,TRBD1,CATGQGRRNEQFF,TGTGCCACCGGACAGGGTCGTAGGAATGAGCAGTTCTTC
TRBJ1-6,NA,TRBV30,NA,CAWTQGLANSPLHF,TGTGCCTGGACCCAAGGACTCGCTAATTCACCCCTCCACTTT
TRBJ2-1,NA,TRBV11-2,NA,CASSFSRRDNEQFF,TGTGCCAGCAGCTTTTCTCGCAGGGACAATGAGCAGTTCTTC
TRBJ1-2,NA,TRBV29-1,TRBD1,CSVGGQDYGYTF,TGCAGCGTTGGGGGACAGGATTATGGCTACACCTTC
TRBJ2-2,NA,TRBV7-7,TRBD1,CASSPGQGEGAGELFF,TGTGCCAGCAGCCCGGGACAGGGCGAGGGTGCCGGGGAGCTGTTTTTT
TRBJ2-5,NA,TRBV30,TRBD2,CAWSVGLAGETQYF,TGTGCCTGGAGTGTGGGACTAGCGGGAGAGACCCAGTACTTC
TRBJ2-5,few,TRBV14,NA,CASSPGQIQETQYF,TGTGCCAGCAGCCCCGGACAGATCCAAGAGACCCAGTACTTC
TRBJ2-6,NA,TRBV15,NA,CATSRDRRTGANVLTF,TGTGCCACCAGCAGAGATAGGAGGACTGGGGCCAACGTCCTGACTTTC
TRBJ2-7,NA,TRBV19,NA,CASSIGGTSSVQYF,TGTGCCAGTAGTATAGGGGGAACTAGTTCGGTGCAGTACTTC
TRBJ2-3,once,TRBV10-3,NA,CAISGTSQDTQYF,TGTGCCATCAGCGGGACTTCTCAAGATACGCAGTATTTT
TRBJ2-1,NA,TRBV7-9,TRBD2,CASSLPTSGSQYNEQFF,TGTGCCAGCAGCTTACCCACTAGCGGGAGCCAATACAATGAGCAGTTCTTC
TRBJ2-1,once,TRBV11-2,TRBD2,CASSLGPSSGRSRNEQFF,TGTGCCAGCAGCTTAGGCCCCTCGAGCGGGAGGTCCAGGAATGAGCAGTTCTTC
TRBJ2-7,NA,TRBV4-2,TRBD2,CASSQDTSGGGTLSYEQYF,TGTGCCAGCAGCCAAGATACTAGCGGGGGGGGGACCTTATCTTACGAGCAGTACTTC
TRBJ1-3,NA,TRBV5-1,TRBD1,CASSLLGQHSGNTIYF,TGCGCCAGCAGCTTGTTGGGACAGCACTCTGGGAACACCATATATTTT
TRBJ1-2,NA,TRBV7-2,NA,CASSLVEGSGYTF,TGTGCCAGCAGCTTAGTAGAAGGGAGTGGCTACACCTTC
TRBJ1-2,NA,TRBV6-1,TRBD1,CASSGTGGREGYTF,TGTGCCAGTTCGGGGACAGGGGGAAGAGAGGGCTACACCTTC
TRBJ1-6,NA,TRBV7-9,NA,CSSSLSGQYSPLHF,TGTTCCAGCAGCTTATCAGGACAGTATTCACCCCTCCACTTT
TRBJ1-2,NA,TRBV7-2,NA,CASSLEQHRGYTF,TGTGCCAGCAGCTTAGAACAGCATCGGGGCTACACCTTC
TRBJ2-7,NA,TRBV18,NA,CASSLELKYEQYF,TGTGCCAGCTCACTCGAACTCAAGTACGAGCAGTACTTC
TRBJ1-2,NA,TRBV2,TRBD1,CASRPQGGGYTF,TGTGCCAGCAGGCCACAGGGGGGTGGCTACACCTTC
TRBJ1-2,NA,TRBV19,TRBD1,CASSATGANYGYTF,TGTGCCAGTAGTGCAACAGGGGCTAACTATGGCTACACCTTC
TRBJ1-6,NA,TRBV28,NA,CASLRERNSPLHF,TGTGCCAGCCTGAGGGAACGGAATTCACCCCTCCACTTT
TRBJ2-3,NA,TRBV7-2,NA,CASSLPGLDTQYF,TGTGCCAGCAGCCTACCGGGTCTGGATACGCAGTATTTT
TRBJ1-4,NA,TRBV9,TRBD1,CASSVAGDRSNEKLFF,TGTGCCAGCAGCGTAGCTGGGGACAGAAGTAATGAAAAACTGTTTTTT
TRBJ2-5,once,TRBV6-5,NA,CASSLGGTQYF,TGTGCCAGCAGCCTGGGGGGGACCCAGTACTTC